This T cell receptor beta chain was documented in a study of control samples from healthy donors and cancer patients. The CDR3 totals 16 residues. J was trimmed by 4 bases and V by 2 bases; bases with no gene match: 9. Germline-derived CDR1 and CDR2 are LNHDA and SQIVND (reference sequence). Generated by immunoSEQ multiplex PCR, the TCRdb table keeps only in-frame clones and is missing some. The table has roughly 170,000 clones, approximately 92% seen once; the top ten hold 4.1%. The sequencing input was blood. The rearrangement uses TRBV19 and TRBJ1-1; TRBD1 matches at 8 bases. This clonotype originated in a woman in her sixties in good health. This chain's CDR3 is CASSIKDRAWSTEAFF. CDR3 in DNA: TGTGCCAGTAGTATAAAGGACAGGGCCTGGAGCACTGAAGCTTTCTTT.